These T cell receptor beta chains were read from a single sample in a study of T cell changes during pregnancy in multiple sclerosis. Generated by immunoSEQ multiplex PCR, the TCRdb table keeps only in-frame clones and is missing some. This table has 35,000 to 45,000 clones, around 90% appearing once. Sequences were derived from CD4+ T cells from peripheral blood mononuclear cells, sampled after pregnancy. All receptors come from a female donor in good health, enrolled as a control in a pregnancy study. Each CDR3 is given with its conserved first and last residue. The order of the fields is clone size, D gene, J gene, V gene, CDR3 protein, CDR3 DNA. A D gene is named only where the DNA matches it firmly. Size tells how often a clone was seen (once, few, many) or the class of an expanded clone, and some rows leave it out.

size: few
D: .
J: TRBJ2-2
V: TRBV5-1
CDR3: CASSSTPRGTGELFF
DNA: TGCGCCAGCAGCAGCACACCCCGAGGCACCGGGGAGCTGTTTTTT

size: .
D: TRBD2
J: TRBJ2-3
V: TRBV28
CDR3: CASSPTSGDSTGGAQYF
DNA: TGTGCCAGCAGTCCCACGAGCGGGGACTCCACCGGGGGGGCGCAGTATTTT

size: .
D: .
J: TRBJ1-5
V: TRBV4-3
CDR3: CASSQEEGISQPQHF
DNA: TGCGCCAGCAGCCAAGAGGAGGGGATCAGTCAGCCCCAGCATTTT

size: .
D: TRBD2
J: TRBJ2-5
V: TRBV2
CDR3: CASSEALGLAGEETQYF
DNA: TGTGCCAGCAGTGAGGCCCTGGGACTAGCGGGAGAAGAGACCCAGTACTTC

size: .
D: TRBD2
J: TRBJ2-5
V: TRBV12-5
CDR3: CASGGTSGGETQYF
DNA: TGTGCTAGTGGAGGGACTAGCGGGGGTGAGACCCAGTACTTC

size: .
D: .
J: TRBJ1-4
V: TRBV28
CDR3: CASSFPKGAYNEKLFF
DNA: TGTGCCAGCAGTTTCCCTAAAGGGGCTTATAATGAAAAACTGTTTTTT

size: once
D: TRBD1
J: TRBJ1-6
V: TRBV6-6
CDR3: CASSTGTGNRSPLHF
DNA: TGTGCCAGCAGTACCGGGACAGGAAACCGTTCACCCCTCCACTTT

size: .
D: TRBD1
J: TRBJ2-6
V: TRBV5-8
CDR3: CASSHTGVSGANVLTF
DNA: TGTGCCAGCAGCCACACAGGGGTCTCTGGGGCCAACGTCCTGACTTTC

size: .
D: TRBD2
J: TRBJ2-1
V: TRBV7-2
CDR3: CASSLRSGGGYEQFF
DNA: TGTGCCAGCAGCTTACGCTCTGGGGGGGGTTATGAGCAGTTCTTC

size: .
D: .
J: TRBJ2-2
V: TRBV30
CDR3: CAWSVRLPGELFF
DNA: TGTGCCTGGAGTGTACGACTGCCCGGGGAGCTGTTTTTT

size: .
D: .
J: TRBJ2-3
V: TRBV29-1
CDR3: CSVSGGFSTDTQYF
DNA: TGCAGCGTGTCGGGGGGCTTTTCCACAGATACGCAGTATTTT

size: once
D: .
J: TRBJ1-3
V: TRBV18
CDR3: CASSPKTGPGNTIYF
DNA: TGTGCCAGCTCACCTAAGACAGGCCCTGGAAACACCATATATTTT

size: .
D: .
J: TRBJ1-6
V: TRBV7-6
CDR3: CASSLEGGLGSPLHF
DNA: TGTGCCAGCAGCTTAGAAGGAGGGTTGGGTTCACCCCTCCACTTT